This T cell receptor beta chain was sequenced for a study of response to subunit inactivated influenza vaccine. About this clonotype itself: Its antigen is not identified.

Study-wide points: Seasonal influenza vaccination, on each occasion, was suggested by the authors to recruit few new T cells.

TCRdb itself ran the RT-PCR reads through MiXCR, one entry per CDR3 protein. The sample has around 850,000 distinct CDR3 sequences; less than 20% are singletons. This clonotype originated in a man between 45 and 60 years old who received an inactivated influenza vaccine. The sample was PBMCs from blood, taken 5 days after vaccination.

CDR3 in DNA: TGTGCCACCAACAGGGTACCCGGAGAGACCCAGTACTTC. Translated: CATNRVPGETQYF. The chain couples TRBV19 to TRBJ2-5; D might be TRBD1 (6 bases). Germline values: CDR1 LNHDA, CDR2 SQIVND (reference sequence). The CDR3 covers 13 residues. Trimming removed 10 bases from V and 4 bases from J, with 16 bases in between.